Shown below are 21 T cell receptor beta chains from a single sample sequenced in a study of T cell changes during pregnancy in multiple sclerosis (dated by TCRdb to between 2019 and 2020). Receptors were amplified or captured by the immunoSEQ multiplex PCR assay. The table comes from immuneACCESS by way of TCRdb, which keeps in-frame sequences with V and J called. Part of the clones is missing from these tables; in studies checked, under half for an unresolved V gene and the rest for unknown reasons. This sample is represented by about 81,000 clones; 80% to 95% of them were singletons. The ten top clones hold approximately 1.3% of the sample. The sample was peripheral blood, taken in the third trimester of pregnancy. The source is a female donor in good health, enrolled as a control in a pregnancy study.

The rearrangement uses TRBV5-1 and TRBJ2-2; D may be TRBD1 (5 bases). CDR1 is SGHRS, CDR2 YFSETQ, per germline. The CDR3 has 17 residues. V was shortened by 0 bases and J by 4 bases, with 16 bases between the two germline ends. The CDR3 region is CASSLAFREVGTGELFF. CDR3 nucleotides: TGCGCCAGCAGCTTGGCGTTCAGGGAAGTCGGCACCGGGGAGCTGTTTTTT.

This sequence joins TRBV29-1 and TRBJ2-7; 12 bases map to TRBD2. With 2 bases clipped from V and 0 bases from J, the junction kept 8 bases outside the gene matches. This CDR3 contains 17 residues. Germline loops: CDR1 SQVTM, CDR2 ANQGSEA. The CDR3 nucleotides are TGCAGCGTTGAACTGACTAGCGGGAGCCCCGTCTCCTACGAGCAGTACTTC. This sequence encodes CSVELTSGSPVSYEQYF.

This chain connects TRBV6-5 to TRBJ2-5; 15 bases agree with TRBD2. The CDR3 length is 15 residues. V shed 4 bases and J 7 bases; nucleotides not matched to a gene: 4. Germline V gives CDR1 MNHEY, CDR2 SVGAGI. The CDR3 DNA is TGTGCCAGCAGTTCCCGGACTAGCGGGGGGGTGACCCAGTACTTC. Translated, it gives CASSSRTSGGVTQYF.

V and J are TRBV28 and TRBJ1-4; the D gene is possibly TRBD1 (6 bases). The CDR3 loop spans 15 amino acids. The V end lost 4 bases, the J end lost 7 bases, and 16 bases lay between the germline ends. Germline lookup yields CDR1 MDHEN and CDR2 SYDVKM. Here the CDR3 DNA reads TGTGCCAGCAGTTCTGGACAGTTGCCTTTTGAAAAACTGTTTTTT. Protein sequence: CASSSGQLPFEKLFF.

J is TRBJ2-1 and V is TRBV9; D possibly corresponds to TRBD2 (6 bases). The germline CDR1 and CDR2 sequences are SGDLS and YYNGEE. This CDR3 spans 13 amino acids. Trimming pared 0 bases from V and 6 bases from J, leaving 7 bases between. Written as DNA, the CDR3 is TGTGCCAGCAGCGTAGCGGGAGTCAATGAGCAGTTCTTC. As protein: CASSVAGVNEQFF.

The chain recombines TRBV4-1 with TRBJ2-3; TRBD2 matches 11 bases. The CDR3 spans 16 residues. The germline V gene encodes CDR1 MGHRA and CDR2 YSYEKL. The ends lost 3 bases at V and 2 bases at J; junction bases unmatched: 4. This CDR3 reads CASSQALAGVTDTQYF. CDR3 coding DNA: TGCGCCAGCAGCCAGGCACTAGCGGGAGTCACAGATACGCAGTATTTT.

The chain uses TRBV7-2 and TRBJ2-2, with 16 bases aligning to TRBD2. Losses at the gene ends were 3 bases for V and 6 bases for J; bases not matched to a gene: 7. From germline, CDR1 is SGHTA and CDR2 FQGNSA. The CDR3 runs to 18 residues. This CDR3 reads CASSFHGTSGRVAGELFF. The CDR3 region has the DNA TGTGCCAGCAGCTTCCACGGGACTAGCGGGAGGGTCGCCGGGGAGCTGTTTTTT.

The chain has TRBV7-8 and TRBJ1-2; D is uncertain. This CDR3 is built from 15 residues. In germline, CDR1 is SGHVS, CDR2 FQNEAQ. V was shortened by 3 bases and J by 6 bases, with 17 bases between the two germline ends. The CDR3 coding sequence is TGTGCCAGCAGCTTTTATAGTTCGAGGTTCGATGGCTACACCTTC. It yields the protein CASSFYSSRFDGYTF.

V usage is TRBV6-5 and J usage is TRBJ2-2, with D possibly being TRBD1 (6 bases). CDR3 length: 14 residues. Germline loops: CDR1 MNHEY, CDR2 SVGAGI. Deletions cut 3 bases from V and 6 bases from J, with 11 bases between. DNA of the CDR3: TGTGCCAGCAGTTATCGGCAGGGGCCCGGGGAGCTGTTTTTT. This codes for CASSYRQGPGELFF.

This chain joins TRBV7-8 and TRBJ2-1; 7 positions agree with TRBD1. CDR1 is SGHVS and CDR2 is FQNEAQ in the germline V gene. The V and J ends lost 2 bases and 2 bases, in that order; junction bases with no gene match: 6. This CDR3 spans 16 amino acids. The CDR3 nucleotides are TGTGCCAGCAGCTTACTGGCAGGGGGTCCCTACAATGAGCAGTTCTTC. It is translated as CASSLLAGGPYNEQFF. The full variable domain, in which reference TRBV7-8 and TRBJ2-1 provide the parts outside the CDR3, is GAGVSQSPRYKVAKRGQDVALRCDPISGHVSLFWYQQALGQGPEFLTYFQNEAQLDKSGLPSDRFFAERPEGSVSTLKIQRTQQEDSAVYLCASSLLAGGPYNEQFFGPGTRLTVL.

This clone was recorded once. In DNA, the CDR3 is TGTGCCAGCTCTTCTCCGTACACCGGGGAGCTGTTTTTT. Its protein product is CASSSPYTGELFF. This rearrangement joins TRBV28 to TRBJ2-2; no clear D gene. V was clipped by 8 bases and J by 3 bases, with 10 bases between them. Germline lookup yields CDR1 MDHEN and CDR2 SYDVKM. This CDR3 has 13 residues. The whole variable domain, filled in from reference TRBV28 and TRBJ2-2, reads DVKVTQSSRYLVKRTGEKVFLECVQDMDHENMFWYRQDPGLGLRLIYFSYDVKMKEKGDIPEGYSVSREKKERFSLILESASTNQTSMYLCASSSPYTGELFFGEGSRLTVL.

The chain has TRBV7-2 and TRBJ1-1; 8 nucleotides line up with TRBD1. The CDR3 spans 12 residues. Germline trimming cut 5 bases from V and 8 bases from J; bases unmatched to any gene: 4. Germline CDR1 and CDR2: SGHTA and FQGNSA. For the CDR3, the DNA is TGTGCCAGCAGCCCCGACAGGGGAGAAGCTTTCTTT. This encodes CASSPDRGEAFF.

The genes are TRBV27 and TRBJ2-7; possible D gene TRBD1, 5 bases. This CDR3 has 13 amino acids. Germline V CDR1 and CDR2: MNHEY, SMNVEV (reference sequence). The germline V and J ends were trimmed by 3 bases and 6 bases, with 12 bases remaining between them. The CDR3 DNA is TGTGCCAGCAGTTTCAGGGTTTCACGCGAGCAGTACTTC. Protein sequence: CASSFRVSREQYF.

The V and J genes are TRBV11-2 and TRBJ1-2; D perhaps matches TRBD1 (5 bases). The CDR3 runs to 15 residues. V dropped 4 bases and J dropped 6 bases, with 18 bases sitting between them. Germline loops: CDR1 SGHAT, CDR2 FQNNGV. The CDR3 DNA sequence: TGTGCCAGCAGCTCGATATTGGGGCCGATGAATGGCTACACCTTC. Amino acid sequence: CASSSILGPMNGYTF.

The chain joins TRBV30 to TRBJ1-2, with a weak D call TRBD1 (6 bases). In germline, CDR1 is GTSNPN, CDR2 SVGIG (reference sequence). This CDR3 contains 13 residues. V lost 5 bases to trimming and J lost 6 bases, with 16 bases between them. The CDR3 DNA is TGTGCCTGGGCTCGGGGGGCGGGCGATGGCTACACCTTC. As protein: CAWARGAGDGYTF.

The rearrangement uses TRBV27 and TRBJ2-1; TRBD2 might be the D (5 bases). Looked up from germline, CDR1 is MNHEY and CDR2 is SMNVEV (reference sequence). This CDR3 comprises 15 residues. Trimming took 2 bases from V and 8 from J, leaving 16 bases between them. CDR3 nucleotide sequence: TGTGCCAGCAGTTTAAGCGGAGGTGGGTACTATGAGCAGTTCTTC. Translated: CASSLSGGGYYEQFF.

This clone was seen once. The chain is built from TRBV28 and TRBJ2-7, with D possibly TRBD1 on 5 matching bases. The germline CDR1 and CDR2 sequences are MDHEN and SYDVKM. The CDR3 spans 14 residues. Trimming removed 2 bases from V and 2 bases from J, with 10 bases in between. CDR3 sequence (DNA): TGTGCCAGCAGTTTAATAACGGACACCTACGAGCAGTACTTC. Translating gives CASSLITDTYEQYF.

The chain employs TRBV27 and TRBJ2-7; 11 bases map to TRBD1. The CDR3 is made up of 14 amino acids. Germline V lookup: CDR1 MNHEY, CDR2 SMNVEV (reference sequence). J was trimmed by 7 bases and V by 3 bases; bases with no gene match: 5. The CDR3: CASSLLGQGGEQYF. The CDR3 nucleotides read TGTGCCAGCAGTTTGCTGGGACAGGGGGGTGAGCAGTACTTC.

The gene calls are TRBV28 and TRBJ2-7; 7 bases line up with TRBD1. Losses at the gene ends were 6 bases for V and 5 bases for J; bases not matched to a gene: 16. This CDR3 spans 16 amino acids. The germline CDR1 and CDR2 sequences are MDHEN and SYDVKM. For the CDR3, the DNA is TGTGCCAGCAGAACCCGGTCCTCAAGGGGGCTTCACGAGCAGTACTTC. Amino acid sequence: CASRTRSSRGLHEQYF.

The table lists this clone with a count of one. The chain recombines TRBV29-1 with TRBJ2-1; 8 bases line up with TRBD2. Germline CDR1 reads SQVTM; CDR2 reads ANQGSEA. CDR3 length: 16 amino acids. J gave up 7 bases and V 6 bases, and 17 bases lay outside the gene matches. The chain's CDR3 is CSVYLHGRAYINEQFF. CDR3 sequence (DNA): TGCAGCGTCTATCTCCACGGGAGGGCCTATATAAATGAGCAGTTCTTC.

This clone was seen once. This rearrangement joins TRBV2 to TRBJ2-1, with D perhaps TRBD2 (5 bases). The length of the CDR3 is 13 residues. Between the trimmed V and J ends, which lost 4 bases and 9 bases, there was a span of 13 bases. The V gene's germline CDR1 is SNHLY and CDR2 FYNNEI. The CDR3 DNA sequence: TGTGCCAGCAGTGGTTCGGGGTCGGGTGAGCAGTTCTTC. As protein: CASSGSGSGEQFF.